Each of the 2 T cell receptor beta chains below was sequenced from the same sample in a study of OX40 agonist ivuxolimab in advanced cancers. Assay: immunoSEQ multiplex PCR; the TCRdb copy retains only in-frame clones and omits some. In the table there are about 41,000 clones, 70% to 90% of which are singletons. The sequencing used CD4+ or CD8+ T cells sorted from blood, collected in a trial of the OX40 agonist ivuxolimab. The source of these receptors is an adult with an advanced solid tumor such as melanoma, head and neck, liver or kidney cancer.

The chain recombines TRBV6-1 with TRBJ2-1, with D perhaps being TRBD1 or TRBD2 (5 bases each). V shed 8 bases and J shed 7 bases, with 15 bases lying between them. This CDR3 comprises 13 residues. Per germline, CDR1 MNHNS and CDR2 SASEGT. Written as DNA, the CDR3 is TGTGCCAGCGGGGCTGCGGGCCCAAATGAGCAGTTCTTC. It yields the protein CASGAAGPNEQFF.

This clone was observed a single time. The chain joins TRBV7-6 to TRBJ1-1; D not resolved. Germline assignment: CDR1 SGHVS and CDR2 FNYEAQ. This CDR3 region has 14 residues. V was cut by 4 bases and J by 2 bases, with 11 bases left in between. CDR3 nucleotide sequence: TGTGCCAGCAGCTGGGGAGGAGTTAACACTGAAGCTTTCTTT. Amino acids: CASSWGGVNTEAFF.